Listed below are T cell receptor beta chains from one sample, sequenced in a study of blood T cell repertoires in COVID-19. Sequencing used immunoSEQ multiplex PCR; TCRdb keeps in-frame clones, though not all of them. Counted here are approximately 210,000 clones, about 88% occurring once; the ten biggest clones make up about 6.6%. Sequenced material: peripheral blood. Every receptor here comes from a woman aged 40 to 50 who had recovered from COVID-19. The CDR3 runs from the conserved cysteine through the conserved F or W. D genes are given only for firm matches. The size of a clone is reported for some rows only, either as once, few or many, or as a class for expanded clones.

CDR3nt: TGTGCCTGGAGTGTTATGGGGCATGGCTACACCTTC
CDR3aa: CAWSVMGHGYTF
d_gene: .
v_gene: TRBV30
abundance: .
j_gene: TRBJ1-2

CDR3nt: TGCGCCAGCAGCCAAGACAGGGATTTGACAGATACGCAGTATTTT
CDR3aa: CASSQDRDLTDTQYF
d_gene: TRBD1
v_gene: TRBV5-1
abundance: .
j_gene: TRBJ2-3

CDR3nt: TGTGCCAGCAGCCAAGACTCAGGATCCTATAATTCACCCCTCCACTTT
CDR3aa: CASSQDSGSYNSPLHF
d_gene: .
v_gene: TRBV3-1/TRBV3-2
abundance: few
j_gene: TRBJ1-6

CDR3nt: TGTGCCAGCAGCTTGGTCGCGGGGGGTCAGAATTCACCCCTCCACTTT
CDR3aa: CASSLVAGGQNSPLHF
d_gene: .
v_gene: TRBV5-4
abundance: once
j_gene: TRBJ1-6

CDR3nt: TGTGCCCGCGGATCACCGCGGCGGGGGGCGGAACAGCCAAAGTTATACGAGCAGTACTTC
CDR3aa: CARGSPRRGAEQPKLYEQYF
d_gene: TRBD2
v_gene: TRBV27
abundance: .
j_gene: TRBJ2-7

CDR3nt: TGTGCCAGCAGCGTAGACGGGACTAGGTTGGACAATGAGCAGTTCTTC
CDR3aa: CASSVDGTRLDNEQFF
d_gene: TRBD2
v_gene: TRBV9
abundance: .
j_gene: TRBJ2-1

CDR3nt: TGTGCTAGTGGTGATGGGACAGGGGGTGTATCAGATACGCAGTATTTT
CDR3aa: CASGDGTGGVSDTQYF
d_gene: TRBD1
v_gene: TRBV12-5
abundance: .
j_gene: TRBJ2-3

CDR3nt: TGTGCCACCAGTGAATCCTCCAGCTACGAGCAGTACTTC
CDR3aa: CATSESSSYEQYF
d_gene: .
v_gene: TRBV24-1
abundance: .
j_gene: TRBJ2-7

CDR3nt: TGTGCCAGCAGCCAAGTCAGGGCAGGATTCGGCAATGAGCAGTTCTTC
CDR3aa: CASSQVRAGFGNEQFF
d_gene: .
v_gene: TRBV4-2
abundance: .
j_gene: TRBJ2-1

CDR3nt: TGTGCCAGTAGTATAGGTGGGGGACTAGCGGGAAGGTACAATGAGCAGTTCTTC
CDR3aa: CASSIGGGLAGRYNEQFF
d_gene: TRBD2
v_gene: TRBV19
abundance: .
j_gene: TRBJ2-1

CDR3nt: TGTGCCAGCAGTGAAGCGCTAGGGGACAACTCCCGGTGGATGAACACTGAAGCTTTCTTT
CDR3aa: CASSEALGDNSRWMNTEAFF
d_gene: .
v_gene: TRBV6-1
abundance: .
j_gene: TRBJ1-1

CDR3nt: TGCGCCAGCAGCCAAGATCCAGCCAGGGTAAACGAGCAGTACTTC
CDR3aa: CASSQDPARVNEQYF
d_gene: .
v_gene: TRBV4-1
abundance: once
j_gene: TRBJ2-7

CDR3nt: TGTGCCAGCACCCGGGACTCCTCCTATGAGACCCAGTACTTC
CDR3aa: CASTRDSSYETQYF
d_gene: .
v_gene: TRBV7-2
abundance: .
j_gene: TRBJ2-5

CDR3nt: TGTGCCAGCAGCTGGGAATTGGGCGGGACCAACAATGAGCAGTTCTTC
CDR3aa: CASSWELGGTNNEQFF
d_gene: .
v_gene: TRBV7-8
abundance: once
j_gene: TRBJ2-1

CDR3nt: TGCAGCGTAGTTAGGGGTACTCAAGGCTACACCTTC
CDR3aa: CSVVRGTQGYTF
d_gene: .
v_gene: TRBV29-1
abundance: .
j_gene: TRBJ1-2

CDR3nt: TGTGCCAGCTCACCGGGAGGCGAGTACTACAATGAGCAGTTCTTC
CDR3aa: CASSPGGEYYNEQFF
d_gene: .
v_gene: TRBV18
abundance: .
j_gene: TRBJ2-1

CDR3nt: TGTGCCAGTAGTATTCTGACAGGGGGGAATGAGCAGTTCTTC
CDR3aa: CASSILTGGNEQFF
d_gene: TRBD1
v_gene: TRBV19
abundance: .
j_gene: TRBJ2-1

CDR3nt: TGTGCCACCAGTGTCAGCGGGAAAGGTGAGCAGTTCTTC
CDR3aa: CATSVSGKGEQFF
d_gene: TRBD2
v_gene: TRBV24-1
abundance: .
j_gene: TRBJ2-1

CDR3nt: TGCGCCAGCAGCTTGGGAGCCACTCTTGCAACTAATGAAAAACTGTTTTTT
CDR3aa: CASSLGATLATNEKLFF
d_gene: .
v_gene: TRBV5-1
abundance: .
j_gene: TRBJ1-4

CDR3nt: TGCGCCAGCAGCCAAGGAACGGGTTACGAGCAGTACTTC
CDR3aa: CASSQGTGYEQYF
d_gene: .
v_gene: TRBV4-1
abundance: .
j_gene: TRBJ2-7

CDR3nt: TGTGCCAGTAGTAGACAGGGTAGAGGGGACTATGGCTACACCTTC
CDR3aa: CASSRQGRGDYGYTF
d_gene: TRBD1
v_gene: TRBV19
abundance: .
j_gene: TRBJ1-2

CDR3nt: TGTGCCTGGACGAAGGGGGCCGGGGAGCTGTTTTTT
CDR3aa: CAWTKGAGELFF
d_gene: .
v_gene: TRBV30
abundance: .
j_gene: TRBJ2-2

CDR3nt: TGTGCCAGCAGCTTAGCGGGGGGGCGCACCGGGGAGCTGTTTTTT
CDR3aa: CASSLAGGRTGELFF
d_gene: .
v_gene: TRBV7-9
abundance: .
j_gene: TRBJ2-2

CDR3nt: TGCGCCAGCAGCCCAGAGGCGGGAAACTATGGCTACACCTTC
CDR3aa: CASSPEAGNYGYTF
d_gene: .
v_gene: TRBV5-1
abundance: .
j_gene: TRBJ1-2

CDR3nt: TGTGCCAGCTCACCCCGGACAGAAGCTGAAGCTTTCTTT
CDR3aa: CASSPRTEAEAFF
d_gene: .
v_gene: TRBV18
abundance: .
j_gene: TRBJ1-1

CDR3nt: TGTGCCACCCTAAAGGGACAGGCAGTTGAAGCTTTCTTT
CDR3aa: CATLKGQAVEAFF
d_gene: TRBD1
v_gene: TRBV12-3/TRBV12-4
abundance: .
j_gene: TRBJ1-1

CDR3nt: TGTGCCAGCAGTTACCGCGGGGGTAATGGAAACACCATATATTTT
CDR3aa: CASSYRGGNGNTIYF
d_gene: .
v_gene: TRBV6-5
abundance: few
j_gene: TRBJ1-3

CDR3nt: TGTGCCAGTAGTCGCTCAGTTGGGGCCTACTCTGGAAACACCATATATTTT
CDR3aa: CASSRSVGAYSGNTIYF
d_gene: .
v_gene: TRBV19
abundance: .
j_gene: TRBJ1-3

CDR3nt: TGTGCCAGTAGTATTGGGCAGATGAGCAATCAGCCCCAGCATTTT
CDR3aa: CASSIGQMSNQPQHF
d_gene: .
v_gene: TRBV19
abundance: .
j_gene: TRBJ1-5

CDR3nt: TGTGCCAGCATCGCGAGGACAGCTAACTATGGCTACACCTTC
CDR3aa: CASIARTANYGYTF
d_gene: .
v_gene: TRBV6-5
abundance: .
j_gene: TRBJ1-2

CDR3nt: TGTGCCAGCTCACCCGGACAGACAGACACTGAAGCTTTCTTT
CDR3aa: CASSPGQTDTEAFF
d_gene: .
v_gene: TRBV18
abundance: .
j_gene: TRBJ1-1

CDR3nt: TGTGCCAGTAGTATGGGACAGGGGCTTTTTCAGCCCCAGCATTTT
CDR3aa: CASSMGQGLFQPQHF
d_gene: TRBD1
v_gene: TRBV19
abundance: .
j_gene: TRBJ1-5

CDR3nt: TGTGCCAGCAGAGCATCGGGACTCTCGTCCTACGAGCAGTACTTC
CDR3aa: CASRASGLSSYEQYF
d_gene: .
v_gene: TRBV7-2
abundance: .
j_gene: TRBJ2-7

CDR3nt: TGCAGCTCGAGCGGGACACTCGGCGCACACAATGAGCAGTTCTTC
CDR3aa: CSSSGTLGAHNEQFF
d_gene: .
v_gene: TRBV29-1
abundance: .
j_gene: TRBJ2-1

CDR3nt: TGCAGCGCCCCCCGAGCGGGAGTGGCAGATACGCAGTATTTT
CDR3aa: CSAPRAGVADTQYF
d_gene: TRBD2
v_gene: TRBV29-1
abundance: .
j_gene: TRBJ2-3

CDR3nt: TGTGCCAGCAGTTTACTACAGGGAGCGGCCCTCCACTTT
CDR3aa: CASSLLQGAALHF
d_gene: .
v_gene: TRBV12-3/TRBV12-4
abundance: .
j_gene: TRBJ1-6

CDR3nt: TGTGCCAGCACCTTGGGGCAGGGCAAGGCTATTGGCTACACCTTC
CDR3aa: CASTLGQGKAIGYTF
d_gene: .
v_gene: TRBV7-2
abundance: .
j_gene: TRBJ1-2

CDR3nt: TGTGCCAGCAGTGAAGAGAGTTGGACAACGAACACTGAAGCTTTCTTT
CDR3aa: CASSEESWTTNTEAFF
d_gene: .
v_gene: TRBV6-1
abundance: .
j_gene: TRBJ1-1

CDR3nt: TGTGCCAGCAGCGTAGTTGGGGGCTGGGGCACCGGGGAGCTGTTTTTT
CDR3aa: CASSVVGGWGTGELFF
d_gene: .
v_gene: TRBV9
abundance: once
j_gene: TRBJ2-2

CDR3nt: TGCAGCGTTGAAGATAGGCAGGGGAACACCGGGGAGCTGTTTTTT
CDR3aa: CSVEDRQGNTGELFF
d_gene: .
v_gene: TRBV29-1
abundance: .
j_gene: TRBJ2-2

CDR3nt: TGCAGCGGCCGGGACAGGGGGAACACCGGGGAGCTGTTTTTT
CDR3aa: CSGRDRGNTGELFF
d_gene: TRBD1
v_gene: TRBV29-1
abundance: .
j_gene: TRBJ2-2

CDR3nt: TGTGCCTGGAGTGCCCCATCGAACACTGAAGCTTTCTTT
CDR3aa: CAWSAPSNTEAFF
d_gene: .
v_gene: TRBV30
abundance: .
j_gene: TRBJ1-1

CDR3nt: TGTGCCAGCAGCGTAGCCGGGGGAGGGTACGAGCAGTACTTC
CDR3aa: CASSVAGGGYEQYF
d_gene: TRBD2
v_gene: TRBV9
abundance: .
j_gene: TRBJ2-7

CDR3nt: TGTGCCAGCAGCTTAGCGCCGGCGGGAGGCGCAGATACGCAGTATTTT
CDR3aa: CASSLAPAGGADTQYF
d_gene: TRBD2
v_gene: TRBV7-2
abundance: once
j_gene: TRBJ2-3

CDR3nt: TGTGCCAGCAGCTACCTAGAGGCGAGGACTGAAGCTTTCTTT
CDR3aa: CASSYLEARTEAFF
d_gene: .
v_gene: TRBV27
abundance: few
j_gene: TRBJ1-1

CDR3nt: TGTGCCAGCAGCGTGACAGCGAACACTGAAGCTTTCTTT
CDR3aa: CASSVTANTEAFF
d_gene: .
v_gene: TRBV9
abundance: .
j_gene: TRBJ1-1

CDR3nt: TGTGCCAGTAGTCCCTCCGGGACAGGGATCTACGAGCAGTACTTC
CDR3aa: CASSPSGTGIYEQYF
d_gene: TRBD1
v_gene: TRBV19
abundance: .
j_gene: TRBJ2-7

CDR3nt: TGTGCCAGCTCGCCGGGACAGGGCTTTAGCACAGATACGCAGTATTTT
CDR3aa: CASSPGQGFSTDTQYF
d_gene: TRBD1
v_gene: TRBV18
abundance: few
j_gene: TRBJ2-3

CDR3nt: TGTGCCAGCTCACCACAAGCGGGACGGGAGCAGTTCTTC
CDR3aa: CASSPQAGREQFF
d_gene: TRBD2
v_gene: TRBV18
abundance: few
j_gene: TRBJ2-1

CDR3nt: TGTGCCTGGAATGGAGCAGGGGGCAATTCACCCCTCCACTTT
CDR3aa: CAWNGAGGNSPLHF
d_gene: TRBD1
v_gene: TRBV30
abundance: .
j_gene: TRBJ1-6

CDR3nt: TGTGCCAGCAGCTTTCAAGCGGGAAAAGAGACCCAGTACTTC
CDR3aa: CASSFQAGKETQYF
d_gene: TRBD2
v_gene: TRBV11-1
abundance: .
j_gene: TRBJ2-5

CDR3nt: TGTGCCAGCAGCCCCCGCGACAAGAGGAACACTGAAGCTTTCTTT
CDR3aa: CASSPRDKRNTEAFF
d_gene: .
v_gene: TRBV7-9
abundance: .
j_gene: TRBJ1-1

CDR3nt: TGTGCCAGCAGCCCGGGGACTAGCAAAGCCTACGAGCAGTACTTC
CDR3aa: CASSPGTSKAYEQYF
d_gene: .
v_gene: TRBV21-1
abundance: .
j_gene: TRBJ2-7

CDR3nt: TGTGCCAGCAGACTCACCGGGACAGGGGGTGAAAAACTGTTTTTT
CDR3aa: CASRLTGTGGEKLFF
d_gene: TRBD1
v_gene: TRBV6-5
abundance: .
j_gene: TRBJ1-4

CDR3nt: TGTGCCAGCAGCTTAGTTTGGCGAAGTAACGGGGATACGCAGTATTTT
CDR3aa: CASSLVWRSNGDTQYF
d_gene: .
v_gene: TRBV7-9
abundance: .
j_gene: TRBJ2-3

CDR3nt: TGTGCCAGCAGCCAAGGGACAGGGGTGGGTAGCAATCAGCCCCAGCATTTT
CDR3aa: CASSQGTGVGSNQPQHF
d_gene: TRBD1
v_gene: TRBV3-1/TRBV3-2
abundance: .
j_gene: TRBJ1-5

CDR3nt: TGTGCCAGCAGCCCACGTTTGGTGGGGGGATCCGGGGCCAACGTCCTGACTTTC
CDR3aa: CASSPRLVGGSGANVLTF
d_gene: .
v_gene: TRBV3-1/TRBV3-2
abundance: .
j_gene: TRBJ2-6

CDR3nt: TGCGCCACCAAGGGACAGGGCACTAATGAAAAACTGTTTTTT
CDR3aa: CATKGQGTNEKLFF
d_gene: TRBD1
v_gene: TRBV5-1
abundance: .
j_gene: TRBJ1-4

CDR3nt: TGTGCCAGCCGTGGCCAATCCACCAGTGAGCAGTTCTTC
CDR3aa: CASRGQSTSEQFF
d_gene: .
v_gene: TRBV2
abundance: .
j_gene: TRBJ2-1